This record covers a single TCR beta chain. At the DNA level, this CDR3 is encoded by other sequences in the same sample as well. Trimming took off 0 bases at V and 0 bases at J, with 6 bases between the two ends. This CDR3 has 15 amino acids. Germline V gives CDR1 LGHDT, CDR2 YNNKEL (reference sequence). Original processing notes: Quantification of nucleated cells was approximated via reference gene primer amplification. Assay used: immunoSEQ multiplex PCR; TCRdb lists only in-frame clones, some missing. V, J and clone size derive from that table, while D and trimming were established from the DNA sequence. Of over 95,000 clones in the sample, roughly 81% were seen once. This record comes from a study of blood T cell repertoires in COVID-19. Across the whole study: Spain, Italy and the United States supplied samples that represented acute and convalescent COVID-19.

The clonotype was recovered from a man aged 35-49 years with acute or convalescent COVID-19. The chain employs TRBV3-1 (or the pseudogene TRBV3-2) and TRBJ1-3; no definite D call. What was sequenced was peripheral blood. CDR3 amino acids: CASSQDRNSGNTIYF. The CDR3 nucleotides are TGTGCCAGCAGCCAAGACAGAAACTCTGGAAACACCATATATTTT.